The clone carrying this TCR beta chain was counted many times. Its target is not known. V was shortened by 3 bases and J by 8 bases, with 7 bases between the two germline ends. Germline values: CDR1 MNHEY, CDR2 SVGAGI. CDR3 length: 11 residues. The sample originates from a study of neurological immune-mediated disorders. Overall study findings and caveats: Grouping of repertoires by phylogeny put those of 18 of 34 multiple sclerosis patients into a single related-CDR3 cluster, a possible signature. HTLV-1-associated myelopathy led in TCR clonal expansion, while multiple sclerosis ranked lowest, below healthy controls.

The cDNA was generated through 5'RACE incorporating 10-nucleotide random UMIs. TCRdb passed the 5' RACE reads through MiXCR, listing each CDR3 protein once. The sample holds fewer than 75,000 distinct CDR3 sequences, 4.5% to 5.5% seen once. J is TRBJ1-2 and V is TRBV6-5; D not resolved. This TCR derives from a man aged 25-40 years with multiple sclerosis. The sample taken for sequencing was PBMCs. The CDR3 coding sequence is TGTGCCAGCAGTTATTTGGACGGCTACACCTTC. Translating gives CASSYLDGYTF.